This T cell receptor (beta chain) was profiled in a study of blood T cell repertoires in COVID-19. Overall study context: The United States, Italy and Spain provided the acute and convalescent COVID-19 samples. T cells, B-cell-depleted T cells, or PBMCs provided the cDNA or gDNA that served as material.

The CDR3 totals 10 residues. Germline CDR1 is SEHNR and CDR2 is FQNEAQ (reference sequence). Trimming shortened V by 5 bases and J by 10 bases, and 8 bases separated the two germline ends. Authors' processing steps: Using reference gene primer amplification, nucleated cell counts were estimated. Using immunoSEQ multiplex PCR, the repertoire was profiled, and TCRdb retains in-frame clones only, with some absent. The V and J calls and the clone size are those of that table, but D and trimming were determined from the DNA. The sample lists 140,000 to 150,000 clones; 84% were seen once. Sequenced: peripheral blood. The clonotype comes from a man in his 60s with active or convalescent COVID-19. This sequence joins TRBV7-9 and TRBJ1-1; the D is unclear. CDR3 amino acids: CASSLLGAFF. The CDR3, as DNA: TGTGCCAGCAGCCTACTCGGAGCTTTCTTT.